This TCR beta chain came from a study of identical twins. Study results and limitations: Fewer insertions marked abundant cord blood beta clonotypes; young adult naive trended weakly, memory not at all. Out-of-frame TCR alpha sharing observed in monozygotic twins exceeded model estimates. In drawing conclusions, the study used cross-sectional statistical analysis and did not follow the same donors. Weaker excess twin sharing was observed in beta out-of-frame sequences.

Worth noting for this clonotype: Antigen specificity is unknown.

Per the germline V gene, CDR1 is SGHTA and CDR2 is FQGNSA. V gave up 4 bases and J gave up 5 bases; unmatched junction bases: 14. The CDR3 has 18 residues. A single record per CDR3 protein comes from TCRdb applying MiXCR to the 5' RACE reads. The table lists roughly 690,000 distinct CDR3 sequences, 6% to 6.5% of them singletons. The sequenced sample consisted of naive T cells sorted from blood. This chain links TRBV7-2 with TRBJ2-5; TRBD2 matches 12 bases. This sequence originates from a man aged 18 to 30 in good health. The CDR3 protein is CASSSIGTSGPLGETQYF. The DNA of the CDR3 is TGTGCCAGCAGCTCTATAGGGACTAGCGGGCCCCTGGGGGAGACCCAGTACTTC.